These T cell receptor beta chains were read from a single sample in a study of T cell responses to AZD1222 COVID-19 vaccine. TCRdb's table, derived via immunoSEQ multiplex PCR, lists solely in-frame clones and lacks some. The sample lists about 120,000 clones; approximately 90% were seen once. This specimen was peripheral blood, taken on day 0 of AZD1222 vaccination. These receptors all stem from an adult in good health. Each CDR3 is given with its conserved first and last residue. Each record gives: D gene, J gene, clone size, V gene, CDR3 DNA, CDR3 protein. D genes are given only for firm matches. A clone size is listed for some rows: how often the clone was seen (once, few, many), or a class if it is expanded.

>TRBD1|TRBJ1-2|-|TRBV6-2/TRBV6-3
TGTGCCAGCAGCGGACAGGGGGCGTCGTATGGCTACACCTTC
CASSGQGASYGYTF
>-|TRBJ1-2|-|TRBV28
TGTGCCAGCAGTTTATCGGGGGCGAACTATGGCTACACCTTC
CASSLSGANYGYTF
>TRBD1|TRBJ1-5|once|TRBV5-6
TGTGCCAGCAGCTTGGGAGGGGGCGGGTGGAGCAATCAGCCCCAGCATTTT
CASSLGGGGWSNQPQHF
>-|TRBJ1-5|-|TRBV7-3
TGTGCCAGCAGCGTGGAGCGCAATCAGCCCCAGCATTTT
CASSVERNQPQHF
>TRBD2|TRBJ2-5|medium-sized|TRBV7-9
TGTGCCAGCAGGGGACTAGCGGGAGGGTCGGAGACCCAGTACTTC
CASRGLAGGSETQYF
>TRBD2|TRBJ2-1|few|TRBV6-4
TGTGCCAGCAGTCCGACTAGCGGGAGGGCCGTTGAGCAGTTCTTC
CASSPTSGRAVEQFF
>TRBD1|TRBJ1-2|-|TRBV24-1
TGTGCCACCAGTGATCCGAGGACAGGGGGCTCCGTCACCTTC
CATSDPRTGGSVTF
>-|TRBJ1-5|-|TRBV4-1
TGCGCCAGCAGCCAGGGGGCGGGCAATCAGCCCCAGCATTTT
CASSQGAGNQPQHF
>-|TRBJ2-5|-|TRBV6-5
TGTGCCAGCAGTCCAGGAGGGCCCGAGGCCCAGTACTTC
CASSPGGPEAQYF
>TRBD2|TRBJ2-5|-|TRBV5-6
TGTGCCAGCAGCTTCTCATATACCGGGACTACAAAGAGGAAGACCCAGTACTTC
CASSFSYTGTTKRKTQYF
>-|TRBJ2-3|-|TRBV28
TGTGCCACCGGCCCCCAAGATACGCAGTATTTT
CATGPQDTQYF
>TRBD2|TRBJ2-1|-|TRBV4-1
TGCGCCAGCAGCCAAGGGCCGGGACTAGCGGGAGGTGAGCAGTTCTTC
CASSQGPGLAGGEQFF
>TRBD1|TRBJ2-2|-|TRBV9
TGTGCCAGCAGCGTGACAGGGGCCGGCGGGGAGCTGTTTTTT
CASSVTGAGGELFF
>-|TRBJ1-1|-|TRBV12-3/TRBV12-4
TGTGCCAGCAGTTGGGGCGGCCCTGAAGCTTTCTTT
CASSWGGPEAFF
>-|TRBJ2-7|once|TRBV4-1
TGCGCCAGCAGCCAAGACAGGGGACTACCCTCCTACGAGCAGTACTTC
CASSQDRGLPSYEQYF
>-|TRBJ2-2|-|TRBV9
TGTGCCAGCAGCGTAAGAAACACCGGGGAGCTGTTTTTT
CASSVRNTGELFF
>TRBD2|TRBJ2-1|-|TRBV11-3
TGTGCCAGCAGCTTAGATGGACTAGCGGGAGTCAATGAGCAGTTCTTC
CASSLDGLAGVNEQFF
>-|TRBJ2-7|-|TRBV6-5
TGTGCCAGCACCATGGGGCTTGGGTCCTACGAGCAGTACTTC
CASTMGLGSYEQYF
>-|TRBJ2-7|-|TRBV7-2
TGTGCCAGCAGCTTTGGGTCGCACAATTCCTACGAGCAGTACTTC
CASSFGSHNSYEQYF
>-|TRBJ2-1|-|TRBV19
TGTGCCAGTAGTATAGCCCGGAATGAGCAGTTCTTC
CASSIARNEQFF
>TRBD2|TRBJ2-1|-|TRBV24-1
TGTGCCACCAGTGACGGCGGGAGGGGATCCTACAATGAGCAGTTCTTC
CATSDGGRGSYNEQFF
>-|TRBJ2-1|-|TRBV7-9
TGTGCCAGCAGCTTACAGGCCCGCAGGGAGCAGTTCTTC
CASSLQARREQFF
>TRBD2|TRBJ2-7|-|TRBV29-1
TGCAGCGTTGACGCGGGAGGGCGTAAGGAGCAGTACTTC
CSVDAGGRKEQYF
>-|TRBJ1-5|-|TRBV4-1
TGCGCCAGCAGCCAAGAAGAGTATTATAGCAATCAGCCCCAGCATTTT
CASSQEEYYSNQPQHF
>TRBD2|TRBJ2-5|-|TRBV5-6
TGTGCCAGCAGCTTACTCCGTGCGGGGGGCCCGGGCGAGACCCAGTACTTC
CASSLLRAGGPGETQYF
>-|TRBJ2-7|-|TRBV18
TGTGCCAGCTCGGGCGGCCAGGGCTACTCCTACGAGCAGTACTTC
CASSGGQGYSYEQYF
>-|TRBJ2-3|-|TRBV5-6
TGTGCCAGCAGCTTGGAATATACGCAGTATTTT
CASSLEYTQYF
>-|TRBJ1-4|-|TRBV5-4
TGTGCCAGCAGCCCCCAGGGACGGATGGAAAAACTGTTTTTT
CASSPQGRMEKLFF
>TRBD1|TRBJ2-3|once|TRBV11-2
TGTGCCAGCAGGGATAGACGGACAGGGGGCTCCACAGATACGCAGTATTTT
CASRDRRTGGSTDTQYF
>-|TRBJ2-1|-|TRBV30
TGTGCCTGGAGTGTAGGTCCCTACCGGATTGAGCAGTTCTTC
CAWSVGPYRIEQFF
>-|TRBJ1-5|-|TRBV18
TGTGCCAGCTCAAATAGCAATCAGCCCCAGCATTTT
CASSNSNQPQHF
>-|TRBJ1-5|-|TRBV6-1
TGTGCCAGCAGTGAGGGCTGGTCGGCGGGTGGTCAGCCCCAGCATTTT
CASSEGWSAGGQPQHF
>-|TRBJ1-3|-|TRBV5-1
TGCGCCAGCAGTGACGGGAGGGCTGGCCTTGGAAACACCATATATTTT
CASSDGRAGLGNTIYF
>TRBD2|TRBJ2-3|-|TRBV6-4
TGTGCCAGCAGCCCACTAGCGGGAGGGACAGATACGCAGTATTTT
CASSPLAGGTDTQYF
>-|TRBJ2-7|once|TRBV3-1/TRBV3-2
TGTGCCAGCAGCCAAAGGAGCGGGTACTACGAGCAGTACTTC
CASSQRSGYYEQYF
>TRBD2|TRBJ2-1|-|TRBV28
TGTGCCAGCAGTTTTCCGACTAGCGGGAGGGCCAGCTCCTACAATGAGCAGTTCTTC
CASSFPTSGRASSYNEQFF
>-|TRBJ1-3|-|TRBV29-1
TGCAGCCCCCAGAGGGGCAACGGAAACACCATATATTTT
CSPQRGNGNTIYF
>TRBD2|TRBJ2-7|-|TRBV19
TGTGCCAGTAGTCTTGAACTAGCGACCCGTGCCTACGAGCAGTACTTC
CASSLELATRAYEQYF
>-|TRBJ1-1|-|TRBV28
TGTGCCAGCAGCCCCTCGACTATCATAGCTTTCTTT
CASSPSTIIAFF
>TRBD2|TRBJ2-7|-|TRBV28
TGTGCCAGCAGTTTACGCGGGAGGGCGCACGAGCAGTACTTC
CASSLRGRAHEQYF
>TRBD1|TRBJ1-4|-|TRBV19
TGTGCCAGTCTCGACAGGGTTTACGGTAATGAAAAACTGTTTTTT
CASLDRVYGNEKLFF
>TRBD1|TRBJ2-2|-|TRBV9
TGTGCCAGCAGCTCAGACAGGGGGCAATACACCGGGGAGCTGTTTTTT
CASSSDRGQYTGELFF
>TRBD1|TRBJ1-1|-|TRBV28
TGTGCCAGCAGTTTAAAGGAGACAGGGGGCGAGGACACTGAAGCTTTCTTT
CASSLKETGGEDTEAFF
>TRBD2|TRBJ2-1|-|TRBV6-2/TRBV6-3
TGTGCCAGCAGCTCCTTCATAGCGGGAGGTGGAGGCGACAATGAGCAGTTCTTC
CASSSFIAGGGGDNEQFF
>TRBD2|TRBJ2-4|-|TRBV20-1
TGCAGTGCTAGTCCGGTTAGGGCTAGCGGGGGCAAAAACATTCAGTACTTC
CSASPVRASGGKNIQYF
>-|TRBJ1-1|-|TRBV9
TGTGCCAGCAGCGTAGGTCCCGGGGGGGTCAACACTGAAGCTTTCTTT
CASSVGPGGVNTEAFF
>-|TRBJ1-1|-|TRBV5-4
TGTGCCAGCAGCTCCCTTCGCGGGGGTTCCACTGAAGCTTTCTTT
CASSSLRGGSTEAFF
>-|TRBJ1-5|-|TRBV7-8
TGTGCCAGCAGCCCCCGGGGGTTGGATCAGCCCCAGCATTTT
CASSPRGLDQPQHF
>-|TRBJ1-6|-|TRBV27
TGTGCCAGCAGGACGGATTATAATTCACCCCTCCACTTT
CASRTDYNSPLHF
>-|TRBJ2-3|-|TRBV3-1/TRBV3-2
TGTGCCAGCAGCCAAGAATTGAAGGTCCGGGATACGCAGTATTTT
CASSQELKVRDTQYF
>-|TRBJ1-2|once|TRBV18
TGTGCCAGCTCACCCGACAGGCGGCATGGCTACACCTTC
CASSPDRRHGYTF
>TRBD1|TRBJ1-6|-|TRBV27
TGTGCCAGCAGTTTTGGACAGGGGAATTCACCCCTCCACTTT
CASSFGQGNSPLHF
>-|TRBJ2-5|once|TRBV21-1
TGTGCCAGCAACCCCAGAGGCACCGGGCCTCGGCGCCAAGAGACCCAGTACTTC
CASNPRGTGPRRQETQYF
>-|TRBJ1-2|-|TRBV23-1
TGCGCCAGCAGTCAATATGAGACAGGTACCAACTATGGCTACACCTTC
CASSQYETGTNYGYTF
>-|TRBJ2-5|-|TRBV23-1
TGCGCCAGCAGTCAATGTGCAGGGGCTCCTGAAGAGACCCAGTACTTC
CASSQCAGAPEETQYF